These T cell receptor beta chains were read from a single sample in a study of cytomegalovirus exposure and HLA in healthy donors. Libraries were prepared by immunoSEQ multiplex PCR; TCRdb keeps only in-frame clonotypes and omits some of them. The sample lists about 140,000 clones, roughly 70% seen once, with 2.5% to 3.5% in the top ten. Sequencing input: PBMCs. These TCRs come from a middle-aged man in good health and CMV-seronegative. Each CDR3 is given with its conserved first and last residue. Each record gives: J gene, clone size, V gene, D gene, CDR3 protein, CDR3 DNA. A D gene is named only where the DNA matches it firmly. A clone size is listed for some rows: how often the clone was seen (once, few, many), or a class if it is expanded.

>TRBJ2-7|NA|TRBV27|TRBD2
CASRGGNPYEQYF
TGTGCCAGCAGGGGAGGGAACCCCTACGAGCAGTACTTC
>TRBJ2-1|NA|TRBV6-5|NA
CASSYSATDDEQFF
TGTGCCAGCAGTTACTCGGCCACAGACGATGAGCAGTTCTTC
>TRBJ1-2|NA|TRBV7-9|NA
CASPRDNRTTLSGYTF
TGTGCCAGCCCGAGAGACAACAGGACTACCCTATCTGGCTACACCTTC
>TRBJ1-2|NA|TRBV9|TRBD1
CASSVQGQGGYGYTF
TGTGCCAGCAGCGTACAGGGACAGGGTGGGTATGGCTACACCTTC
>TRBJ2-1|NA|TRBV5-4|TRBD2
CASSLGGSGGAVWEQFF
TGTGCCAGCAGCTTGGGAGGTAGCGGGGGGGCAGTGTGGGAGCAGTTCTTC
>TRBJ2-7|NA|TRBV7-2|TRBD1
CASSLVPGGHEQYF
TGTGCCAGCAGCTTAGTCCCAGGGGGCCACGAGCAGTACTTC
>TRBJ2-1|NA|TRBV6-5|NA
CASSTAESSYNEQFF
TGTGCCAGCAGCACAGCGGAGAGCTCCTACAATGAGCAGTTCTTC
>TRBJ2-1|NA|TRBV5-1|NA
CASSLDSGSYNEQFF
TGCGCCAGCAGCTTGGATTCGGGCTCCTACAATGAGCAGTTCTTC
>TRBJ2-3|NA|TRBV4-3|TRBD2
CASSRTSRRDTQYF
TGCGCCAGCAGCCGGACTAGTCGGAGAGATACGCAGTATTTT
>TRBJ2-5|NA|TRBV30|NA
CAWSGDDTVFQETQYF
TGTGCCTGGAGTGGAGATGACACCGTCTTCCAAGAGACCCAGTACTTC
>TRBJ1-1|NA|TRBV30|NA
CAWSVTGSTEAFF
TGTGCCTGGAGTGTCACGGGGTCCACTGAAGCTTTCTTT
>TRBJ2-1|many|TRBV4-3|TRBD2
CASSQETSWSSYNEQFF
TGCGCCAGCAGCCAAGAGACTAGCTGGAGCTCCTACAATGAGCAGTTCTTC
>TRBJ1-5|NA|TRBV28|TRBD1
CASKSTGTGHQPQHF
TGTGCCAGTAAATCGACCGGGACAGGGCATCAGCCCCAGCATTTT
>TRBJ2-7|NA|TRBV6-5|TRBD2
CASSWEGSYEQYF
TGTGCCAGCAGCTGGGAGGGGTCCTACGAGCAGTACTTC
>TRBJ2-5|NA|TRBV6-1|NA
CASRPGFQGETQYF
TGTGCCAGCAGACCAGGATTCCAGGGGGAGACCCAGTACTTC
>TRBJ1-1|NA|TRBV9|TRBD1
CASSVGLTGGMRNTEAFF
TGTGCCAGCAGCGTAGGGTTGACAGGGGGCATGAGGAACACTGAAGCTTTCTTT
>TRBJ1-2|NA|TRBV7-2|NA
CASSLNQGSTYGYTF
TGTGCCAGCAGCTTAAATCAGGGGTCGACTTATGGCTACACCTTC
>TRBJ2-7|once|TRBV29-1|TRBD2
CSVEDPAGGPYEQYF
TGCAGCGTTGAAGATCCGGCGGGAGGACCCTACGAGCAGTACTTC
>TRBJ1-1|NA|TRBV5-1|TRBD1
CASSGGQGGTEAFF
TGCGCCAGCAGCGGCGGACAGGGAGGCACTGAAGCTTTCTTT
>TRBJ1-1|NA|TRBV11-2|TRBD1
CASSGSAGGTEAFF
TGTGCCAGCAGCGGTTCGGCAGGGGGCACTGAAGCTTTCTTT
>TRBJ2-5|NA|TRBV29-1|NA
CSVEWQGGGETQYF
TGCAGCGTTGAATGGCAGGGAGGGGGGGAGACCCAGTACTTC
>TRBJ1-1|NA|TRBV28|NA
CASSQGDNIAEAFF
TGTGCCAGCAGTCAAGGGGATAATATCGCTGAAGCTTTCTTT
>TRBJ1-1|NA|TRBV7-9|NA
CASSFAGMNTEAFF
TGTGCCAGCAGCTTCGCAGGCATGAACACTGAAGCTTTCTTT
>TRBJ1-1|once|TRBV11-2|TRBD1
CASSSNGDSHTEAFF
TGTGCCAGCAGCTCGAATGGGGACAGTCACACTGAAGCTTTCTTT
>TRBJ2-7|NA|TRBV2|NA
CASSEAPRSEQYF
TGTGCCAGCAGTGAAGCACCCAGGTCCGAGCAGTACTTC